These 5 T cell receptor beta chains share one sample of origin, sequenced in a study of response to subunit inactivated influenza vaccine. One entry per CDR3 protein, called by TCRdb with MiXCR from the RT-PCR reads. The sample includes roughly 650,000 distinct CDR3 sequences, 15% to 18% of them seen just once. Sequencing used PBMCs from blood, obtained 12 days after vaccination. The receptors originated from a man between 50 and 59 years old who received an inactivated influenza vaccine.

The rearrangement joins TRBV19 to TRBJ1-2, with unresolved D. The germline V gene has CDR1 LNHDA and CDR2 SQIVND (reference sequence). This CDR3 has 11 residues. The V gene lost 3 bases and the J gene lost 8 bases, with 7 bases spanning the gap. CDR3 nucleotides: TGTGCCAGTAGTATCCTTGGGGGCTACACCTTC. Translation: CASSILGGYTF. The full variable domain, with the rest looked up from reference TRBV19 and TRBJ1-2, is DGGITQSPKYLFRKEGQNVTLSCEQNLNHDAMYWYRQDPGQGLRLIYYSQIVNDFQKGDIAEGYSVSREKKESFPLTVTSAQKNPTAFYLCASSILGGYTFGSGTRLTVV.

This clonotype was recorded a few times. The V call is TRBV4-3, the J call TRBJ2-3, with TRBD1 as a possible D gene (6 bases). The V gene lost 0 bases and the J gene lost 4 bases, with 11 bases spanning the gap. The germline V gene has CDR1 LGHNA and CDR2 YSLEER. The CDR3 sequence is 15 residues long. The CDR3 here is CASSQEWGPSDTQYF. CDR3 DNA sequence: TGCGCCAGCAGCCAAGAATGGGGGCCCTCAGATACGCAGTATTTT.

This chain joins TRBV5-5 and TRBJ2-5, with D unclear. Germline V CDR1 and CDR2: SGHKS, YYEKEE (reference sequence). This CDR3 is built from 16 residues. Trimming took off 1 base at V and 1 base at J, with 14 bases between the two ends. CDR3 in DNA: TGTGCCAGCAGCTTGTTCCACCTCTCAACCCAAGAGACCCAGTACTTC. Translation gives CASSLFHLSTQETQYF. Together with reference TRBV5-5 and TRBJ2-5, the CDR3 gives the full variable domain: DAGVTQSPTHLIKTRGQQVTLRCSPISGHKSVSWYQQVLGQGPQFIFQYYEKEERGRGNFPDRFSARQFPNYSSELNVNALLLGDSALYLCASSLFHLSTQETQYFGPGTRLLVL.

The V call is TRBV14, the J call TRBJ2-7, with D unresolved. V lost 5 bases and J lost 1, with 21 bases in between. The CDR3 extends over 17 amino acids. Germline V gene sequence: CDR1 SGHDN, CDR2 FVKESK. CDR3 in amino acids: CASSSSPLGFLSYEQYF. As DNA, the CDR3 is TGTGCCAGCAGCTCCTCCCCTCTCGGGTTCTTATCCTACGAGCAGTACTTC.

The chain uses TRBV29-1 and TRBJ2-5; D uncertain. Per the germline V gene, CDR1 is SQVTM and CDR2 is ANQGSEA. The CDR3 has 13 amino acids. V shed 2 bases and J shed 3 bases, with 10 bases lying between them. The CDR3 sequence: CSVEKEVEETQYF. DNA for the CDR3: TGCAGCGTTGAAAAAGAGGTGGAAGAGACCCAGTACTTC.